The T cell receptor beta chain under discussion was sequenced for a study of cytomegalovirus exposure and HLA in healthy donors. CDR1 is SNHLY, CDR2 FYNNEI, per germline. Between the trimmed V and J ends, which lost 7 bases and 5 bases, there was a span of 18 bases. The CDR3 covers 15 residues. Use of 60 Vbeta and 13 Jbeta primers characterized the PCR. Clones were read by immunoSEQ multiplex PCR, and TCRdb kept only the in-frame ones, dropping some. Of about 210,000 clones in the sample, about three quarters are singletons; the top ten hold about 0.47%. This sequence joins TRBV2 and TRBJ2-1, with TRBD2 as a possible D gene (7 bases). This TCR was recovered from a boy aged 5-17 years in good health and CMV-seronegative. The sequencing sample was made of PBMCs. The CDR3 DNA reads as TGTGCCAGCATGAACTCGGGGGGCCCCAACAATGAGCAGTTCTTC. Its translation is CASMNSGGPNNEQFF. Using reference TRBV2 and TRBJ2-1 for the parts outside the CDR3, the full variable domain is EPEVTQTPSHQVTQMGQEVILRCVPISNHLYFYWYRQILGQKVEFLVSFYNNEISEKSEIFDDQFSVERPDGSNFTLKIRSTKLEDSAMYFCASMNSGGPNNEQFFGPGTRLTVL.